The 27 T cell receptor beta chains below all came from one sample that was sequenced in a study of blood T cell repertoires in COVID-19. Data came from immunoSEQ multiplex PCR; TCRdb stores just in-frame clones and leaves some out. This sample has 180,000 or so clones; roughly 80% occur once, and the top ten carry less than 8.5%. Sequencing used PBMCs or T cells enriched from blood (not recorded which). Receptors were obtained from a man between 40 and 49 years old who had recovered from COVID-19.

The CDR3 coding sequence is TGCGCCAGCAGCCCGGGACTAGCGCCGTCCACCGGGGAGCTGTTTTTT. Amino acid sequence: CASSPGLAPSTGELFF. V and J are TRBV5-1 and TRBJ2-2; TRBD2 matches at 10 bases. Unmatched junction bases numbered 7, after V lost 4 bases and J lost 4 bases. The CDR3 sequence is 16 residues long. Germline CDR1 and CDR2: SGHRS and YFSETQ.

The rearrangement joins TRBV5-6 to TRBJ2-5; 7 bases align to TRBD1. The CDR3 totals 18 residues. J lost 5 bases, V lost 2 bases, and 18 bases had no gene match. Germline assignment: CDR1 SGHDT and CDR2 YYEEEE. CDR3 bases: TGTGCCAGCAGCTTCAGACAGGGCGGACGCATAGGAGTTGAGACCCAGTACTTC. This translates into CASSFRQGGRIGVETQYF.

The rearrangement links TRBV28 to TRBJ2-3; 11 bases match TRBD2. Trimming removed 6 bases from V and 8 bases from J; junction bases left unmatched: 10. This CDR3 contains 15 residues. Per germline, CDR1 MDHEN and CDR2 SYDVKM. This CDR3 reads CASSLAGGPLGTQYF. In DNA form, the CDR3 reads TGTGCCAGCAGCTTAGCGGGGGGGCCCTTGGGTACGCAGTATTTT.

The chain is built from TRBV9 and TRBJ1-3; D ambiguous. The CDR3 is made up of 16 amino acids. Germline V gives CDR1 SGDLS, CDR2 YYNGEE. Between the trimmed V and J ends, which lost 0 bases and 0 bases, there was a span of 10 bases. CDR3 protein: CASSVDQVYSGNTIYF. Written as DNA, the CDR3 is TGTGCCAGCAGCGTAGACCAGGTTTACTCTGGAAACACCATATATTTT. Variable domain in full (rest from reference TRBV9 and TRBJ1-3): DSGVTQTPKHLITATGQRVTLRCSPRSGDLSVYWYQQSLDQGLQFLIQYYNGEERAKGNILERFSAQQFPDLHSELNLSSLELGDSALYFCASSVDQVYSGNTIYFGEGSWLTVV.

Only one count was recorded for this clone. The J gene is TRBJ1-1, the V gene TRBV7-6, with 12 bases aligning to TRBD1. CDR1 SGHVS and CDR2 FNYEAQ come from the germline V gene. CDR3 length: 15 residues. Unmatched junction bases numbered 5, after V lost 4 bases and J lost 5 bases. The CDR3 region is CASSSGQGAGTEAFF. The CDR3 DNA reads TGTGCCAGCAGCTCGGGACAGGGGGCTGGAACTGAAGCTTTCTTT.

DNA for the CDR3: TGTGCCACCAGCAGACTTACAGGGGGGGGTGGCTACACCTTC. This codes for CATSRLTGGGGYTF. V usage is TRBV15 and J usage is TRBJ1-2; TRBD1 agrees at 8 bases. This CDR3 has 14 amino acids. Per the germline V gene, CDR1 is LNHNV and CDR2 is YYDKDF (reference sequence). The V gene end was trimmed by 2 bases and the J gene end by 7 bases; junction bases not matched to a gene: 6.

The CDR3 DNA sequence: TGTGCCAGCAAGGGACAGGGCATTAATGAAAAACTGTTTTTT. Its translation: CASKGQGINEKLFF. J is TRBJ1-4 and V is TRBV6-5, with TRBD1 matching over 9 bases. The germline CDR1 and CDR2 sequences are MNHEY and SVGAGI. The CDR3 sequence is 14 residues long. Losses at the gene ends were 7 bases for V and 4 bases for J; bases not matched to a gene: 4.

The V call is TRBV5-1, the J call TRBJ2-1, with D maybe TRBD2 (6 bases). The CDR3 runs 16 residues. Trimming shortened V by 0 bases and J by 4 bases, and 14 bases separated the two germline ends. The germline V gene encodes CDR1 SGHRS and CDR2 YFSETQ. The CDR3, as DNA: TGCGCCAGCAGCTTGGCAAGCGGGTTGGGTTACAATGAGCAGTTCTTC. Its translation is CASSLASGLGYNEQFF.

The CDR3 loop reads CASSQGTQGGYEQYF. The DNA of the CDR3 is TGTGCCAGCAGCCAGGGTACGCAGGGGGGCTACGAGCAGTACTTC. The chain employs TRBV4-2 and TRBJ2-7; tentative D call: TRBD1 (7 bases). This CDR3 has 15 residues. The V end lost 3 bases, the J end lost 3 bases, and 15 bases lay between the germline ends. The germline V gene encodes CDR1 LGHNA and CDR2 YNFKEQ.

This clone was counted a few times. The rearrangement uses TRBV10-2 and TRBJ1-1, with D uncertain. CDR1 WSHSY and CDR2 SAAADI come from the germline V gene. The CDR3 contains 13 residues. The ends were cut back, 8 bases at V and 5 bases at J, with 15 bases in the middle. The CDR3 protein is CASSVTRGTEAFF. CDR3 DNA sequence: TGCGCCAGCTCCGTTACGCGGGGAACTGAAGCTTTCTTT.

The chain uses TRBV4-1 and TRBJ2-7; D may be TRBD2 (5 bases). The CDR3 runs 13 residues. V lost 4 bases and J 3 bases, leaving 10 bases between the germline ends. Germline loops: CDR1 MGHRA, CDR2 YSYEKL. The CDR3 DNA reads TGCGCCAGCAGCCTTGGGGAGAGCTACGAGCAGTACTTC. Translating gives CASSLGESYEQYF.

The chain employs TRBV6-5 and TRBJ2-2; 7 positions agree with TRBD2. The CDR3 has 13 residues. In germline, CDR1 is MNHEY, CDR2 SVGAGI. V was clipped by 10 bases and J by 2 bases; unmatched bases: 4. As DNA, the CDR3 is TGTGCCATCGGACTAGATAACACCGGGGAGCTGTTTTTT. Its translation is CAIGLDNTGELFF.

The rearrangement links TRBV5-6 to TRBJ2-3; 9 bases are shared with TRBD2. The V segment lost 1 base and the J segment 2 bases; nucleotides outside the gene matches: 8. CDR3 length: 17 residues. Germline CDR1 and CDR2: SGHDT and YYEEEE. The chain's CDR3 is CASSLNLAGTYTDTQYF. In DNA form, the CDR3 reads TGTGCCAGCAGCTTGAATCTAGCGGGGACGTACACAGATACGCAGTATTTT.

The V call is TRBV5-1, the J call TRBJ2-5; D not resolved. V was clipped by 0 bases and J by 1 base, with 4 bases between them. The CDR3 loop spans 13 amino acids. Germline CDR1 SGHRS, CDR2 YFSETQ. CDR3 coding DNA: TGCGCCAGCAGCTTGGCAGTCCAAGAGACCCAGTACTTC. Its protein is CASSLAVQETQYF.

The J gene is TRBJ1-3, the V gene TRBV4-2; no firm D call. V was trimmed by 0 bases and J by 0 bases, leaving 9 bases between them. The CDR3 has 16 residues. In germline, CDR1 is LGHNA, CDR2 YNFKEQ. CDR3 nucleotide sequence: TGTGCCAGCAGCCAAGAAGTCGGTGACTCTGGAAACACCATATATTTT. Encoded protein: CASSQEVGDSGNTIYF.

The chain combines TRBV11-2 with TRBJ1-3; maybe TRBD1 (5 bases). CDR3 length: 16 amino acids. Trimming stripped 0 bases from V and 3 bases from J, with 12 bases between. Germline loops: CDR1 SGHAT, CDR2 FQNNGV. CDR3 DNA sequence: TGTGCCAGCAGCTTAGATAGGCCCCAGGGTGGAAACACCATATATTTT. Its translation: CASSLDRPQGGNTIYF. The entire variable domain, with the rest obtained from reference TRBV11-2 and TRBJ1-3, is as follows: EAGVAQSPRYKIIEKRQSVAFWCNPISGHATLYWYQQILGQGPKLLIQFQNNGVVDDSQLPKDRFSAERLKGVDSTLKIQPAKLEDSAVYLCASSLDRPQGGNTIYFGEGSWLTVV.

This clone was seen only once. The rearrangement links TRBV7-2 to TRBJ1-1, with 8 positions matching TRBD1. This CDR3 has 13 amino acids. Germline V lookup: CDR1 SGHTA, CDR2 FQGNSA. V gave up 5 bases and J gave up 8 bases; unmatched junction bases: 7. CDR3 loop: CASSQTRTGEAFF. In DNA, the CDR3 is TGTGCCAGCAGCCAGACCCGGACAGGGGAAGCTTTCTTT.

J is TRBJ1-5 and V is TRBV6-1; tentatively, D is TRBD1 (5 bases). The CDR3 length is 15 residues. V was trimmed by 2 bases and J by 5 bases, leaving 13 bases between them. CDR1 and CDR2 (germline): MNHNS, SASEGT. CDR3 amino acids: CASSERPRGDQPQHF. CDR3 coding DNA: TGTGCCAGCAGTGAAAGACCTCGGGGGGATCAGCCCCAGCATTTT.

The V and J genes are TRBV20-1 and TRBJ1-2; 7 nucleotides agree with TRBD1. From germline, CDR1 is DFQATT and CDR2 SNEGSKA (reference sequence). V lost 4 bases to trimming and J lost 6 bases; unmatched junction nucleotides: 11. The CDR3 loop spans 14 amino acids. The CDR3 loop is CSAIEGGRGDGYTF. The CDR3 nucleotides read TGCAGTGCTATTGAGGGTGGCAGGGGGGATGGCTACACCTTC.

The chain carries TRBV20-1 and TRBJ1-2, with 10 bases lining up with TRBD1. Germline CDR1 and CDR2: DFQATT and SNEGSKA (reference sequence). V shed 3 bases, J shed 4 bases, and the junction held 11 bases outside the gene matches. The CDR3 is 16 amino acids. CDR3 DNA: TGCAGTGCTAGTTTTGGGACAGGGGACCCGCGCTATGGCTACACCTTC. This gives the protein CSASFGTGDPRYGYTF.

This sequence joins TRBV5-6 and TRBJ1-4, with TRBD1 identical over 7 bases. The germline CDR1 and CDR2 sequences are SGHDT and YYEEEE. V shed 3 bases, J shed 2 bases, and the junction held 7 bases outside the gene matches. The CDR3 length is 16 residues. The CDR3 sequence is CASSWGIQGTNEKLFF. CDR3 bases: TGTGCCAGCAGCTGGGGAATACAGGGGACTAATGAAAAACTGTTTTTT.

The chain combines TRBV19 with TRBJ2-1, with a possible D match to TRBD2 (6 bases). Germline CDR1 reads LNHDA; CDR2 reads SQIVND (reference sequence). V lost 5 bases to trimming and J lost 6 bases, with 23 bases between them. The CDR3 loop spans 17 amino acids. In nucleotides, the CDR3 is TGTGCCAGTAGTCGAGGAGGGGTGGCAGGAGCAATCAATGAGCAGTTCTTC. Translated, it gives CASSRGGVAGAINEQFF.

The rearrangement uses TRBV2 and TRBJ2-1; weak D call: TRBD1 (6 bases). Germline CDR1 is SNHLY and CDR2 is FYNNEI. There are 15 residues in the CDR3. The ends were cut back, 3 bases at V and 0 bases at J, with 9 bases in the middle. The CDR3 sequence is CASSEDRASYNEQFF. CDR3 nucleotide sequence: TGTGCCAGCAGTGAGGACAGAGCCTCCTACAATGAGCAGTTCTTC.

This chain connects TRBV28 to TRBJ1-3; D gene ambiguous. This CDR3 region has 17 residues. CDR1 is MDHEN and CDR2 is SYDVKM in the germline V gene. Trimming shortened V by 1 base and J by 0 bases, and 13 bases separated the two germline ends. CDR3 residues: CASSLFSSKDSGNTIYF. In DNA, the CDR3 is TGTGCCAGCAGTTTATTTAGCAGTAAAGACTCTGGAAACACCATATATTTT.

The rearrangement uses TRBV5-8 and TRBJ1-1; D is possibly TRBD1 (6 bases). The V end lost 4 bases, the J end lost 11 bases, and 15 bases lay between the germline ends. Germline lookup yields CDR1 SGHTS and CDR2 YDEGEE. This CDR3 contains 12 residues. As DNA, the CDR3 is TGTGCCAGCAGCCCGTACAGGGATCGGGCTTTCTTT. Translated, it gives CASSPYRDRAFF.

This rearrangement joins TRBV5-1 to TRBJ1-4; D unclear. Germline V lookup: CDR1 SGHRS, CDR2 YFSETQ. The V end lost 0 bases, the J end lost 8 bases, and 11 bases lay between the germline ends. The CDR3 spans 14 residues. The CDR3 sequence: CASSLGAWAEKLFF. The CDR3 coding sequence is TGCGCCAGCAGCTTGGGGGCCTGGGCGGAAAAACTGTTTTTT. The full variable domain, its missing parts supplied by reference TRBV5-1 and TRBJ1-4, is KAGVTQTPRYLIKTRGQQVTLSCSPISGHRSVSWYQQTPGQGLQFLFEYFSETQRNKGNFPGRFSGRQFSNSRSEMNVSTLELGDSALYLCASSLGAWAEKLFFGSGTQLSVL.

This chain joins TRBV7-2 and TRBJ1-1; 9 bases agree with TRBD1. CDR1 is SGHTA, CDR2 FQGNSA, per germline. The length of the CDR3 is 15 residues. Germline trimming cut 1 base from V and 6 bases from J; bases unmatched to any gene: 6. The CDR3 spells CASSLEGGTGSEAFF. The CDR3 DNA reads as TGTGCCAGCAGCTTAGAAGGGGGGACAGGGTCTGAAGCTTTCTTT.